Described below is a single T cell receptor beta chain sequence and its context. This sample was included in a study of blood T cell repertoires in COVID-19. Across the study: Some COVID-19 samples were acute and others convalescent; all came from the United States, Italy and Spain. T cells, B-cell-depleted T cells, or PBMCs supplied cDNA or gDNA.

Original processing notes: Reference gene primer amplification gave nucleated cell count estimates. Clones were read by immunoSEQ multiplex PCR, and TCRdb kept only the in-frame ones, dropping some. That table furnishes V, J and clone size, whereas the DNA furnished D and trimming. The table records under 150,000 clones, 70% to 90% of them present only once. Sequencing was done on a sample of peripheral blood. The TCR was taken from a human donor in a cohort sampled during active COVID-19.

The chain's CDR3 is CASRSGGITGELFF. The CDR3 DNA sequence: TGTGCCAGCCGTTCCGGGGGGATCACCGGGGAGCTGTTTTTT. The V and J genes are TRBV6-6 and TRBJ2-2; 7 bases match TRBD2. This CDR3 spans 14 amino acids. The germline V gene has CDR1 MNHNY and CDR2 SVGAGI (reference sequence). V was clipped by 8 bases and J by 4 bases; unmatched bases: 7.